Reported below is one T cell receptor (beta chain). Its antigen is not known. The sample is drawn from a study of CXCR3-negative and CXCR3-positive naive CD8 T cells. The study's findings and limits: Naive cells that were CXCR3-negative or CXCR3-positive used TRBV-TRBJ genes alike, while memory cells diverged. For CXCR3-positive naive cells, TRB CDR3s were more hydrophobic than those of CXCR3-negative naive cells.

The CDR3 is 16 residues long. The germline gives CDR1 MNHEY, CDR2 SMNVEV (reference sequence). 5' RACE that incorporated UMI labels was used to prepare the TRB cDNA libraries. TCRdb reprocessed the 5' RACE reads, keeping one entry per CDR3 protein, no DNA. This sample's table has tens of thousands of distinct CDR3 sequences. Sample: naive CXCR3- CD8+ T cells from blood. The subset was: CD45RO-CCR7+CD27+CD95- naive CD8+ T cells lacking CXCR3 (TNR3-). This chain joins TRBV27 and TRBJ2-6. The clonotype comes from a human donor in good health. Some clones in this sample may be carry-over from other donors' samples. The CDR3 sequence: CASSLSGVSGANVLTF.